In its sample, the clone carrying this T cell receptor beta chain was seen many times. The CDR3 has 13 residues. Trimming removed 4 bases at V and 0 bases at J, with 3 bases between. TCRdb reprocessed the 5' RACE reads via MiXCR and lists one record per CDR3 protein. The top ten hold around 4.8% of the sample, which has around 40,000 distinct CDR3 sequences, about 6% seen once. The sample is drawn from a study of early T cells in non-severe SARS-CoV-2 infection. Sequencing was carried out using whole blood. V gene TRBV12-3 or TRBV12-4 combines with J gene TRBJ1-4; no firm D call. The sequence derives from an adult who was a healthcare worker with PCR-confirmed SARS-CoV-2 infection or an uninfected control (not recorded which). CDR3 coding DNA: TGTGCCAGCAGTTCCACAACTAATGAAAAACTGTTTTTT. Amino acid sequence: CASSSTTNEKLFF.